This T cell receptor (beta chain) was sequenced for a study of early T cells in non-severe SARS-CoV-2 infection (TCRdb year 2021). Broadly, across the study: Bulk RNA from unsorted whole blood was used for TCR sequencing, so alpha and beta chains could not be paired. Results the study describes overall, beyond this receptor: Matching against VDJdb was skewed toward anti-spike CD8 responses, likely underestimated virus-specific expansions, and missed private and CD4 specificities.

The study was a case-control design nested within a healthcare worker cohort in London, UK, with weekly nasopharyngeal swab PCR tests and blood sampling. Healthcare workers were recruited between 23 and 31 March 2020, during the week of the UK lockdown, and were followed weekly for up to about 15 weeks. Spanning cysteine to phenylalanine, the CDR3 consists of 13 amino acids. Just the 39-base CDR3 DNA is kept, in frame starting at base 1. CDR1 is given as SGHTS and CDR2 as YDEGEE, both from the germline V gene. V was cut back by 0 bases and J by 7 bases, leaving a gap of 11 bases between them. Preparation of the library involved 5' RACE. Reads for this sample came from a NextSeq 500. Unique molecular identifiers were attached to individual cDNA molecules in the TCR library protocol so that sequencing error and PCR bias could be corrected. Both TCR alpha and beta chains were sequenced, and tight co-correlation was observed between alpha and beta sequence abundances in each sample. As for the authors' bioinformatics: Decombinator V4 was used to perform V gene, J gene and CDR3 annotation of TCR sequences. TCRs were defined as expanded if a significant change between any two time points was detected under a Poisson model with p below 0.0001. TCR abundances were normalised to the total number of TCRs sequenced per sample and were expressed as counts per million. TRAV1-2 paired with TRAJ12, TRAJ20 or TRAJ33 defined MAIT TCRs, while TRAV10 paired with TRAJ18 defined iNKT TCRs. VDJdb, accessed 1 November 2021, was searched for CMV, EBV and SARS-CoV-2 annotated TCRs, excluding TCRs annotated for multiple antigens. TCRdb reworked the public reads: Q25 trimming with fastp, MiXCR clone assembly, productive beta chains retained. Each entry is one CDR3 protein sequence, shown with its most common DNA and genes. None of the V and J calls come from the authors' own analysis; TCRdb made them. Within this sample are approximately 32,000 distinct CDR3 sequences, with around 4% of them counted one time only. The top ten constitute under 6% of the sample.

This clonotype was detected ten times or more. Its cognate antigen has yet to be identified. The input lacks base qualities; no much larger clone sits a single base away. The sequenced sample consisted of whole blood. This clonotype was sampled from an adult who was a healthcare worker with PCR-confirmed SARS-CoV-2 infection or an uninfected control (not recorded which). The chain is assembled from TRBV5-8 and TRBJ2-7; the D gene is perhaps TRBD2, from 5 matching bases. At the DNA level, the sequence is TGTGCCAGCAGCTTGGACGGGGTAAGGGAGCAGTACTTC. It specifies CASSLDGVREQYF.